The text below deals with one T cell receptor (beta chain). The data belong to a study of control samples from healthy donors and cancer patients. The repertoire was sequenced with immunoSEQ multiplex PCR; TCRdb's copy has only in-frame clones and lacks some. Among 110,000 to 150,000 clones listed, roughly 94% were seen once. Trimming cost V 3 bases and J 0 bases, with 15 bases left between them. Germline assignment: CDR1 MNHNS and CDR2 SASEGT. The CDR3 contains 17 residues. The chain links TRBV6-1 to TRBJ1-5, with D perhaps matching TRBD1 (5 bases). The sequenced material came from PBMCs. The receptor was derived from a man aged 55 to 69 with colorectal cancer. The CDR3 DNA reads TGTGCCAGCAGTGACGTCGCCGGGACCAATAGCAATCAGCCCCAGCATTTT. As protein: CASSDVAGTNSNQPQHF.